This is a list of T cell receptor beta chains from one sample in a study of long-term antiretroviral therapy in people with HIV. Clones were read by immunoSEQ multiplex PCR, and TCRdb kept only the in-frame ones, dropping some. The repertoire has roughly 18,000 clones, 75% to 95% of them found once; the top ten carry about 9.6%. Here the sequenced sample was unsorted PBMCs, taken 3 years after starting antiretroviral therapy. These receptors came from a man aged 45-65 years with HIV. The CDR3 runs from the conserved cysteine through the conserved F or W. A D gene is named only where the DNA matches it firmly.

j_call v_call d_call cdr3_aa cdr3_nt
TRBJ1-2 TRBV30 NA CAWNNDRPPYGYTF TGTGCCTGGAACAACGACCGGCCCCCATATGGCTACACCTTC
TRBJ2-7 TRBV6-1 NA CASSEGRDKQYF TGTGCCAGCAGTGAAGGAAGGGACAAGCAGTACTTC
TRBJ1-4 TRBV2 NA CASLGTNEKLFF TGTGCCAGCCTAGGTACTAATGAAAAACTGTTTTTT
TRBJ2-2 TRBV5-1 NA CASSLVQAANTGELFF TGCGCCAGCAGCTTGGTCCAGGCTGCGAACACCGGGGAGCTGTTTTTT
TRBJ1-1 TRBV10-3 NA CAIRKGGFPEAFF TGTGCCATCCGAAAGGGGGGGTTCCCTGAAGCTTTCTTT
TRBJ1-4 TRBV28 NA CASLKDSYEKLFF TGTGCCAGTCTTAAGGACAGCTATGAAAAACTGTTTTTT
TRBJ2-3 TRBV5-1 NA CASRRDGTFTDTQYF TGCGCCAGCAGGCGGGACGGAACCTTCACAGATACGCAGTATTTT
TRBJ2-2 TRBV5-1 NA CASSLSGVSTGELFF TGCGCCAGCAGCTTGTCAGGGGTTAGCACCGGGGAGCTGTTTTTT
TRBJ2-7 TRBV11-2 TRBD2 CASSLASGAYEQYF TGTGCCAGCAGCTTAGCCAGCGGGGCTTACGAGCAGTACTTC
TRBJ1-5 TRBV2 NA CASSGATGNQPQHF TGTGCCAGCAGTGGGGCGACAGGCAATCAGCCCCAGCATTTT
TRBJ1-2 TRBV21-1 NA CASSNRGRYGYTF TGTGCCAGCAGCAACAGGGGGCGGTATGGCTACACCTTC
TRBJ1-1 TRBV27 NA CASRKVIMNTEAFF TGTGCCAGCAGGAAGGTGATAATGAACACTGAAGCTTTCTTT